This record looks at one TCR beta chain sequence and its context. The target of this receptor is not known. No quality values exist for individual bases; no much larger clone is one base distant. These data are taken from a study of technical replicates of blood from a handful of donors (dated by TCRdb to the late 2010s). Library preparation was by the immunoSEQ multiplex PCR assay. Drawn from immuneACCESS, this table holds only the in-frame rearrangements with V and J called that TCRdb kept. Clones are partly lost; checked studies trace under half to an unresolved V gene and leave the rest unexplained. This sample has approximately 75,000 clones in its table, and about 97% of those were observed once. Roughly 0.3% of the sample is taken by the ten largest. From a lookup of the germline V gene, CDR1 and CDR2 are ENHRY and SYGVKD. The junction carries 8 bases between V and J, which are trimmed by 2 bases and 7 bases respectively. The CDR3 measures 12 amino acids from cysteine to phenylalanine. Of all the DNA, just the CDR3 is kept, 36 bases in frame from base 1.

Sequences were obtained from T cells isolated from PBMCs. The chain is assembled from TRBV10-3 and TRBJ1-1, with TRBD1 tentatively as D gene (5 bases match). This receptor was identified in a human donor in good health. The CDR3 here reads CAISEQGLEAFF. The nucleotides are TGTGCCATCAGTGAGCAGGGTCTTGAAGCTTTCTTT.